A selection of T cell receptor beta chains follows, all from one sample in a study of cytomegalovirus exposure and HLA in healthy donors. Sequencing was performed with immunoSEQ multiplex PCR; in TCRdb, only in-frame clones are kept and a portion is missing. The sample comprises about 200,000 clones, roughly 85% of which are singletons, and about 2.3% rests with the top ten. Source material: PBMCs. These TCRs come from a woman aged 45-60 years in good health and CMV-seronegative. CDR3s include the opening cysteine and the closing phenylalanine or tryptophan. D genes are given only for firm matches. Some rows have no size entry. The others give once, few or many, or a class for an expanded clone.

clone_size: once
j_call: TRBJ1-1
d_call: .
v_call: TRBV28
cdr3_aa: CASRLRTNRNTEAFF
cdr3_nt: TGTGCCAGCAGGCTGCGGACAAATCGGAACACTGAAGCTTTCTTT

clone_size: .
j_call: TRBJ1-4
d_call: TRBD1
v_call: TRBV15
cdr3_aa: CATSRDAGGEKLFF
cdr3_nt: TGTGCCACCAGCAGAGATGCAGGGGGTGAAAAACTGTTTTTT

clone_size: once
j_call: TRBJ1-2
d_call: TRBD1
v_call: TRBV7-9
cdr3_aa: CASSLAGGQYGYTF
cdr3_nt: TGTGCCAGCAGCTTAGCGGGGGGACAGTATGGCTACACCTTC

clone_size: .
j_call: TRBJ2-7
d_call: .
v_call: TRBV30
cdr3_aa: CAWSGTRPEQYF
cdr3_nt: TGTGCCTGGAGTGGTACCAGGCCCGAGCAGTACTTC

clone_size: few
j_call: TRBJ2-3
d_call: TRBD2
v_call: TRBV7-3
cdr3_aa: CASSLTSGGTDTQYF
cdr3_nt: TGTGCCAGCAGCTTGACTAGCGGGGGCACAGATACGCAGTATTTT

clone_size: .
j_call: TRBJ1-1
d_call: .
v_call: TRBV7-9
cdr3_aa: CASSLGKRGTEAFF
cdr3_nt: TGTGCCAGCAGCTTAGGTAAACGGGGCACTGAAGCTTTCTTT

clone_size: .
j_call: TRBJ2-1
d_call: TRBD2
v_call: TRBV5-1
cdr3_aa: CASSLDGLAGVYEQFF
cdr3_nt: TGCGCCAGCAGCTTGGACGGTTTAGCGGGAGTCTATGAGCAGTTCTTC

clone_size: .
j_call: TRBJ1-4
d_call: TRBD1
v_call: TRBV9
cdr3_aa: CASSGGQGAGEKLFF
cdr3_nt: TGTGCCAGCAGTGGGGGACAGGGGGCGGGTGAAAAACTGTTTTTT

clone_size: .
j_call: TRBJ2-5
d_call: TRBD1
v_call: TRBV4-3
cdr3_aa: CASSQDPDRGQTQYF
cdr3_nt: TGCGCCAGCAGCCAAGATCCCGACAGGGGTCAGACCCAGTACTTC

clone_size: .
j_call: TRBJ2-2
d_call: .
v_call: TRBV10-3
cdr3_aa: CAIRADRPSNTGELFF
cdr3_nt: TGTGCCATCAGAGCAGACAGGCCATCGAACACCGGGGAGCTGTTTTTT

clone_size: .
j_call: TRBJ1-4
d_call: TRBD1
v_call: TRBV29-1
cdr3_aa: CSAQNTGATNEKLFF
cdr3_nt: TGCAGCGCACAGAATACAGGGGCAACTAATGAAAAACTGTTTTTT

clone_size: .
j_call: TRBJ1-1
d_call: .
v_call: TRBV2
cdr3_aa: CASTFWTLAFF
cdr3_nt: TGTGCCAGCACCTTTTGGACATTAGCTTTCTTT

clone_size: .
j_call: TRBJ2-7
d_call: TRBD1
v_call: TRBV7-2
cdr3_aa: CASSLNRGFSEQYF
cdr3_nt: TGTGCCAGCAGCTTAAACAGGGGGTTCTCCGAGCAGTACTTC

clone_size: .
j_call: TRBJ1-2
d_call: TRBD1
v_call: TRBV6-1
cdr3_aa: CASTKTGTGNYGYTF
cdr3_nt: TGTGCCAGCACGAAGACCGGGACAGGGAACTATGGCTACACCTTC

clone_size: .
j_call: TRBJ1-2
d_call: .
v_call: TRBV27
cdr3_aa: CASSLFSNYGYTF
cdr3_nt: TGTGCCAGCAGTTTATTCTCTAACTATGGCTACACCTTC

clone_size: few
j_call: TRBJ1-1
d_call: TRBD1
v_call: TRBV4-1
cdr3_aa: CASSDRGRNTEAFF
cdr3_nt: TGCGCCAGCAGCGACAGGGGGAGGAACACTGAAGCTTTCTTT

clone_size: .
j_call: TRBJ2-3
d_call: .
v_call: TRBV27
cdr3_aa: CASSLRAGVRATDTQYF
cdr3_nt: TGTGCCAGCAGCCTCCGCGCAGGGGTTCGGGCCACAGATACGCAGTATTTT

clone_size: .
j_call: TRBJ2-7
d_call: .
v_call: TRBV5-6
cdr3_aa: CASSRRGGTYEQYF
cdr3_nt: TGTGCCAGCAGCAGAAGGGGGGGGACCTACGAGCAGTACTTC

clone_size: once
j_call: TRBJ1-2
d_call: .
v_call: TRBV5-8
cdr3_aa: CASSLGQGWGYTF
cdr3_nt: TGTGCCAGCAGTCTGGGGCAGGGGTGGGGCTACACCTTC

clone_size: .
j_call: TRBJ1-2
d_call: .
v_call: TRBV19
cdr3_aa: CASSQAYGYTF
cdr3_nt: TGTGCCAGTAGCCAGGCCTATGGCTACACCTTC

clone_size: .
j_call: TRBJ2-1
d_call: TRBD2
v_call: TRBV2
cdr3_aa: CATEGLAGAGEQFF
cdr3_nt: TGTGCCACCGAGGGGCTAGCGGGAGCGGGTGAGCAGTTCTTC

clone_size: .
j_call: TRBJ2-3
d_call: .
v_call: TRBV19
cdr3_aa: CASMSRTDTQYF
cdr3_nt: TGTGCCAGTATGAGCCGGACAGATACGCAGTATTTT

clone_size: .
j_call: TRBJ2-1
d_call: .
v_call: TRBV6-5
cdr3_aa: CASSYAPWSAEQFF
cdr3_nt: TGTGCCAGCAGTTATGCTCCATGGAGTGCTGAGCAGTTCTTC

clone_size: .
j_call: TRBJ1-3
d_call: .
v_call: TRBV30
cdr3_aa: CAWSSGTGNTIYF
cdr3_nt: TGTGCCTGGAGTTCGGGGACTGGAAACACCATATATTTT

clone_size: .
j_call: TRBJ2-7
d_call: TRBD2
v_call: TRBV29-1
cdr3_aa: CSATEGGTSRYEQYF
cdr3_nt: TGCAGCGCCACTGAAGGTGGGACTAGTAGGTACGAGCAGTACTTC

clone_size: .
j_call: TRBJ1-5
d_call: TRBD1
v_call: TRBV6-5
cdr3_aa: CASSYDRGGNQPQHF
cdr3_nt: TGTGCCAGCAGTTACGACAGGGGGGGCAATCAGCCCCAGCATTTT

clone_size: .
j_call: TRBJ1-4
d_call: .
v_call: TRBV11-2
cdr3_aa: CASSSPGGAEKLFF
cdr3_nt: TGTGCCAGCAGCTCCCCGGGGGGCGCTGAAAAACTGTTTTTT

clone_size: .
j_call: TRBJ2-2
d_call: TRBD2
v_call: TRBV6-5
cdr3_aa: CASSYSRLAGTGELFF
cdr3_nt: TGTGCCAGCAGTTACTCGAGACTAGCGGGAACCGGGGAGCTGTTTTTT

clone_size: .
j_call: TRBJ2-3
d_call: .
v_call: TRBV7-9
cdr3_aa: CASSLVSGRDTTDTQYF
cdr3_nt: TGTGCCAGCAGCTTAGTCTCTGGTAGGGACACCACAGATACGCAGTATTTT

clone_size: .
j_call: TRBJ2-2
d_call: .
v_call: TRBV7-9
cdr3_aa: CASTILNTGELFF
cdr3_nt: TGTGCCAGCACCATACTGAACACCGGGGAGCTGTTTTTT

clone_size: once
j_call: TRBJ1-3
d_call: .
v_call: TRBV11-2
cdr3_aa: CASSPGSKGNTIYF
cdr3_nt: TGTGCCAGCAGCCCCGGGTCGAAGGGAAACACCATATATTTT

clone_size: .
j_call: TRBJ2-2
d_call: TRBD1
v_call: TRBV27
cdr3_aa: CASSSGQGAEAGELFF
cdr3_nt: TGTGCCAGCAGTTCCGGACAGGGGGCTGAGGCCGGGGAGCTGTTTTTT

clone_size: .
j_call: TRBJ1-5
d_call: .
v_call: TRBV6-5
cdr3_aa: CASSYWLDQPQHF
cdr3_nt: TGTGCCAGCAGTTACTGGCTGGATCAGCCCCAGCATTTT

clone_size: .
j_call: TRBJ2-5
d_call: .
v_call: TRBV30
cdr3_aa: CAWSPWGVETQYF
cdr3_nt: TGTGCCTGGAGTCCATGGGGGGTCGAGACCCAGTACTTC

clone_size: .
j_call: TRBJ2-4
d_call: .
v_call: TRBV5-1
cdr3_aa: CASSFGGMSIQYF
cdr3_nt: TGCGCCAGCAGCTTTGGGGGGATGAGCATTCAGTACTTC

clone_size: .
j_call: TRBJ2-1
d_call: TRBD2
v_call: TRBV6-6
cdr3_aa: CASSYSGGEHNEQFF
cdr3_nt: TGTGCCAGCAGTTACTCGGGAGGGGAGCACAATGAGCAGTTCTTC

clone_size: once
j_call: TRBJ1-5
d_call: .
v_call: TRBV19
cdr3_aa: CASSIAETADSNQPQHF
cdr3_nt: TGTGCCAGTAGTATAGCTGAGACAGCTGATAGCAATCAGCCCCAGCATTTT

clone_size: .
j_call: TRBJ2-2
d_call: .
v_call: TRBV7-2
cdr3_aa: CASSLVQGWTGELFF
cdr3_nt: TGTGCCAGCAGCTTAGTCCAGGGGTGGACCGGGGAGCTGTTTTTT

clone_size: .
j_call: TRBJ2-7
d_call: TRBD2
v_call: TRBV10-1
cdr3_aa: CASSAQRGVEQYF
cdr3_nt: TGCGCCAGCAGTGCTCAGCGGGGAGTCGAGCAGTACTTC

clone_size: .
j_call: TRBJ2-4
d_call: TRBD2
v_call: TRBV29-1
cdr3_aa: CSVATSVAKNIQYF
cdr3_nt: TGCAGCGTTGCGACTAGCGTAGCCAAAAACATTCAGTACTTC

clone_size: .
j_call: TRBJ1-4
d_call: .
v_call: TRBV5-1
cdr3_aa: CASSLGRANEKLFF
cdr3_nt: TGCGCCAGCAGCTTAGGCAGGGCCAATGAAAAACTGTTTTTT

clone_size: few
j_call: TRBJ2-2
d_call: TRBD1
v_call: TRBV19
cdr3_aa: CASRIIWTGGDTGELFF
cdr3_nt: TGTGCCAGTAGGATTATCTGGACAGGGGGAGACACCGGGGAGCTGTTTTTT

clone_size: .
j_call: TRBJ1-4
d_call: .
v_call: TRBV7-9
cdr3_aa: CASSGTGTRATWSEKLFF
cdr3_nt: TGTGCCAGCAGCGGAACCGGGACAAGGGCAACCTGGAGCGAAAAACTGTTTTTT

clone_size: .
j_call: TRBJ2-7
d_call: TRBD1
v_call: TRBV11-2
cdr3_aa: CASSFRDSHYEQYF
cdr3_nt: TGTGCCAGCAGCTTCCGGGACAGCCATTACGAGCAGTACTTC

clone_size: .
j_call: TRBJ2-2
d_call: TRBD1
v_call: TRBV5-1
cdr3_aa: CASSPDRVNTGELFF
cdr3_nt: TGCGCCAGCAGCCCCGACAGGGTGAACACCGGGGAGCTGTTTTTT

clone_size: .
j_call: TRBJ1-1
d_call: .
v_call: TRBV28
cdr3_aa: CASSLYQRANTEAFF
cdr3_nt: TGTGCCAGCAGTTTATACCAAAGAGCGAACACTGAAGCTTTCTTT

clone_size: .
j_call: TRBJ1-3
d_call: .
v_call: TRBV12-2
cdr3_aa: CASRFEGAAGNTIYF
cdr3_nt: TGTGCAAGTCGCTTCGAGGGGGCGGCTGGAAACACCATATATTTT

clone_size: .
j_call: TRBJ1-5
d_call: .
v_call: TRBV28
cdr3_aa: CASSSHSNQPQHF
cdr3_nt: TGTGCCAGCAGTTCCCATAGCAATCAGCCCCAGCATTTT

clone_size: .
j_call: TRBJ1-2
d_call: .
v_call: TRBV18
cdr3_aa: CASSPTQGFDYGYTF
cdr3_nt: TGTGCCAGCTCACCAACTCAGGGTTTTGACTATGGCTACACCTTC

clone_size: .
j_call: TRBJ1-1
d_call: .
v_call: TRBV27
cdr3_aa: CASSLGLNTEAFF
cdr3_nt: TGTGCCAGCAGTTTGGGGCTGAACACTGAAGCTTTCTTT

clone_size: .
j_call: TRBJ2-1
d_call: TRBD2
v_call: TRBV7-9
cdr3_aa: CASSLTSGSAHNEQFF
cdr3_nt: TGTGCCAGCAGCTTAACTAGCGGGAGTGCCCACAATGAGCAGTTCTTC

clone_size: .
j_call: TRBJ2-2
d_call: TRBD1
v_call: TRBV4-2
cdr3_aa: CASSQAGTGRTGELFF
cdr3_nt: TGTGCCAGCAGCCAAGCCGGGACAGGGAGAACCGGGGAGCTGTTTTTT

clone_size: .
j_call: TRBJ2-2
d_call: .
v_call: TRBV27
cdr3_aa: CASSFRLGELFF
cdr3_nt: TGTGCCAGCAGTTTCCGACTAGGGGAGCTGTTTTTT

clone_size: .
j_call: TRBJ1-2
d_call: TRBD1
v_call: TRBV7-6
cdr3_aa: CASSFRDRGGYTF
cdr3_nt: TGTGCCAGCAGCTTCCGGGACAGGGGCGGCTACACCTTC